A selection of T cell receptor beta chains follows, all from one sample in a study of cytomegalovirus exposure and HLA in healthy donors. The protocol was immunoSEQ multiplex PCR, while the TCRdb copy is restricted to in-frame clones and leaves out a portion. This sample has roughly 97,000 clones; 9.5% to 13% occur once, and the top ten carry roughly 5%. The sample taken for sequencing was PBMCs. The receptors were gathered from a middle-aged man in good health and CMV-seropositive. Each CDR3 is given with its conserved first and last residue. Each record gives: J gene, D gene, V gene, clone size, CDR3 protein, CDR3 DNA. The D gene is left open where the match is weak. The size field is filled for only some rows; it gives once, few, many or a size class.

TRBJ1-1	TRBD1	TRBV6-5	few	CASSETGGDEAFF	TGTGCCAGCAGCGAGACAGGGGGCGATGAAGCTTTCTTT
TRBJ1-2	TRBD1	TRBV5-8	NA	CASSTDRGINKAGYTF	TGTGCCAGCAGCACGGACAGGGGGATAAACAAGGCAGGCTACACCTTC
TRBJ2-7	NA	TRBV18	NA	CASSPYSGASYEQYF	TGTGCCAGCTCACCCTATTCGGGAGCGTCCTACGAGCAGTACTTC
TRBJ2-7	NA	TRBV5-1	few	CASDTGDRAEQYF	TGCGCCAGTGATACAGGTGATCGGGCCGAGCAGTACTTC
TRBJ2-7	TRBD1	TRBV6-6	NA	CANSTKGTGGEQYF	TGTGCCAACAGTACGAAAGGGACAGGGGGCGAGCAGTACTTC
TRBJ2-2	NA	TRBV6-6	few	CASFPQVGELFF	TGTGCCAGCTTCCCCCAGGTCGGGGAGCTGTTTTTT
TRBJ2-1	TRBD2	TRBV7-2	NA	CASSLPAGGNEQFF	TGTGCCAGCAGCTTACCAGCGGGAGGAAATGAGCAGTTCTTC
TRBJ1-1	TRBD1	TRBV25-1	few	CASSGQGHNEAFF	TGTGCCAGCAGTGGACAGGGTCATAATGAAGCTTTCTTT
TRBJ1-5	NA	TRBV11-2	NA	CASSLNSAQPQHF	TGTGCCAGCAGCCTCAACAGTGCACAGCCCCAGCATTTT
TRBJ2-2	NA	TRBV6-5	NA	CASTLGERTGELFF	TGTGCCAGCACCCTCGGGGAGCGCACCGGGGAGCTGTTTTTT
TRBJ2-7	NA	TRBV13	few	CASRRGPDEQYF	TGTGCCAGCAGGCGGGGCCCGGACGAGCAGTACTTC
TRBJ2-4	NA	TRBV5-4	NA	CASSAGGVGKNIQYF	TGTGCCAGCAGCGCTGGAGGGGTGGGCAAAAACATTCAGTACTTC
TRBJ2-1	TRBD1	TRBV19	NA	CASSILVMGQGVTEQFF	TGTGCCAGTAGTATCCTAGTCATGGGACAGGGGGTTACTGAGCAGTTCTTC
TRBJ2-7	TRBD2	TRBV4-1	NA	CASSPGLAGVTGEQYF	TGCGCCAGCAGCCCCGGACTAGCGGGAGTCACCGGCGAGCAGTACTTC
TRBJ2-2	NA	TRBV6-5	many	CASSYVAANTGELFF	TGTGCCAGCAGTTACGTCGCAGCGAACACCGGGGAGCTGTTTTTT
TRBJ2-6	NA	TRBV5-1	few	CASSETRSGANVLTF	TGCGCCAGCAGCGAAACGAGATCTGGGGCCAACGTCCTGACTTTC
TRBJ2-7	TRBD1	TRBV27	few	CASSLLGTESYEQYF	TGTGCCAGCAGTTTATTAGGGACAGAATCCTACGAGCAGTACTTC
TRBJ2-7	TRBD2	TRBV28	NA	CASSLTSGRALEYF	TGTGCCAGCAGCCTGACTAGCGGGAGAGCCTTAGAGTACTTC
TRBJ2-1	NA	TRBV6-1	NA	CASSEYGSGGNEQFF	TGTGCCAGCAGTGAATACGGGAGCGGTGGGAATGAGCAGTTCTTC
TRBJ2-2	NA	TRBV4-2	NA	CASSPRGDTGELFF	TGTGCCAGCAGCCCGCGCGGGGACACCGGGGAGCTGTTTTTT
TRBJ1-5	NA	TRBV27	NA	CASSPDNLHQPQHF	TGTGCCAGCAGTCCGGACAATCTACATCAGCCCCAGCATTTT
TRBJ2-1	TRBD2	TRBV9	NA	CASSGPGLAGGPGSYNEQFF	TGTGCCAGCAGCGGCCCGGGACTAGCGGGAGGGCCTGGCTCCTACAATGAGCAGTTCTTC
TRBJ1-1	NA	TRBV7-7	few	CASSLSRGTEAFF	TGTGCTAGCAGCTTATCCAGGGGCACTGAAGCTTTCTTT
TRBJ2-5	TRBD2	TRBV19	NA	CASSISGGREETQYF	TGTGCCAGTAGTATAAGTGGAGGGAGGGAGGAGACCCAGTACTTC
TRBJ2-7	TRBD2	TRBV19	NA	CASSVLAEGDYEQYF	TGTGCCAGTAGTGTCCTAGCGGAAGGGGACTACGAGCAGTACTTC
TRBJ2-7	NA	TRBV12-5	NA	CASAQGGTYEQYF	TGTGCTAGCGCTCAGGGGGGAACCTACGAGCAGTACTTC
TRBJ2-1	TRBD2	TRBV13	few	CASSLRGGGSGGSYNEQFF	TGTGCCAGCAGCTTGCGTGGGGGGGGGTCTGGCGGTTCATACAATGAGCAGTTCTTC
TRBJ2-1	TRBD1	TRBV5-4	NA	CASSTGTGNEQFF	TGTGCCAGCAGTACCGGGACAGGAAATGAGCAGTTCTTC
TRBJ1-5	NA	TRBV7-2	NA	CASSDGQYSNQPQHF	TGTGCCAGCAGCGACGGACAGTATAGCAATCAGCCCCAGCATTTT
TRBJ2-1	NA	TRBV4-1	few	CASSQDGHPFSKGQFF	TGCGCCAGCAGCCAAGATGGGCACCCGTTTTCTAAAGGGCAGTTCTTC
TRBJ2-1	TRBD2	TRBV7-9	few	CASSLGGSNEQFF	TGTGCCAGCAGCTTAGGCGGGAGCAATGAGCAGTTCTTC
TRBJ2-3	TRBD2	TRBV19	NA	CASSFRTSGSTDTQYF	TGTGCCAGTAGTTTTAGGACTAGCGGTAGCACAGATACGCAGTATTTT
TRBJ2-7	TRBD2	TRBV29-1	few	CSAKGGSGNIYEQYF	TGCAGCGCCAAGGGGGGTAGCGGGAATATCTACGAGCAGTACTTC
TRBJ2-4	TRBD2	TRBV7-9	NA	CASSDRVGLAGVYIQYF	TGTGCCAGCAGTGACAGAGTAGGGCTAGCGGGAGTTTACATTCAGTACTTC
TRBJ2-2	NA	TRBV9	few	CASRQAGRGPSTGELFF	TGTGCCAGCAGACAAGCCGGGCGGGGCCCTTCCACCGGGGAGCTGTTTTTT
TRBJ1-6	NA	TRBV15	NA	CATSKEPINSPLHF	TGTGCCACCAGCAAGGAGCCGATTAATTCACCCCTCCACTTT
TRBJ1-1	TRBD1	TRBV28	few	CASSLGQGMVRSEAFF	TGTGCCAGCAGTTTGGGACAGGGTATGGTTAGGTCGGAAGCTTTCTTT
TRBJ2-7	NA	TRBV28	few	CASSWGSGPSYEQYF	TGTGCCAGCAGCTGGGGCTCAGGGCCCTCCTACGAGCAGTACTTC
TRBJ2-1	TRBD2	TRBV10-2	NA	CASSWTSGEQFF	TGCGCCAGCTCTTGGACTAGCGGGGAGCAGTTCTTC
TRBJ2-5	NA	TRBV11-2	few	CASSLGRVGETQYF	TGTGCCAGCAGCTTAGGCAGGGTGGGGGAGACCCAGTACTTC
TRBJ2-1	TRBD2	TRBV4-1	NA	CASSHVAGEAYNEQFF	TGCGCCAGCAGCCATGTAGCGGGAGAAGCCTACAATGAGCAGTTCTTC
TRBJ1-2	TRBD1	TRBV11-1	NA	CASSERTGVNYGYTF	TGTGCCAGCAGCGAACGGACAGGGGTCAACTATGGCTACACCTTC
TRBJ2-5	NA	TRBV7-2	few	CASSLALLRGTRLETQYF	TGTGCCAGCAGCTTAGCATTACTCAGGGGAACGCGTTTGGAGACCCAGTACTTC
TRBJ2-7	TRBD1	TRBV7-6	few	CACGTGPSQQYF	TGTGCCTGCGGGACAGGGCCCAGTCAGCAGTACTTC
TRBJ2-7	TRBD2	TRBV6-5	NA	CASSYSTSGNYEQYF	TGTGCCAGCAGTTACTCGACTAGCGGAAACTACGAGCAGTACTTC
TRBJ2-2	TRBD2	TRBV7-2	NA	CASSPNPGLAEGNTGELFF	TGTGCCAGCAGCCCAAATCCCGGACTAGCGGAGGGAAACACCGGGGAGCTGTTTTTT
TRBJ2-1	TRBD2	TRBV27	few	CASRTPRTSAYNEQFF	TGTGCCAGCAGAACCCCCCGGACTAGCGCGTACAATGAGCAGTTCTTC
TRBJ1-3	NA	TRBV19	few	CASTRYGDTYSGNTIYF	TGTGCCAGTACCAGATACGGGGACACTTACTCTGGAAACACCATATATTTT
TRBJ2-7	TRBD1	TRBV28	few	CASTRLGQGYEQYF	TGTGCCAGCACGCGACTGGGACAGGGCTACGAGCAGTACTTC
TRBJ2-3	NA	TRBV5-4	NA	CASSLHRTSTDTQYF	TGTGCCAGCAGCTTGCACAGGACCAGCACAGATACGCAGTATTTT
TRBJ2-5	TRBD2	TRBV6-5	NA	CASSPTGGPETQYF	TGTGCCAGCAGCCCGACGGGAGGGCCAGAGACCCAGTACTTC
TRBJ2-4	NA	TRBV7-2	NA	CASSKMGRGLAKNIQYF	TGTGCCAGCAGCAAAATGGGTAGGGGACTAGCCAAAAACATTCAGTACTTC
TRBJ2-5	TRBD2	TRBV30	few	CALEPAMSGSWQETQYF	TGTGCCTTGGAGCCCGCTATGAGCGGGAGTTGGCAAGAGACCCAGTACTTC
TRBJ2-7	TRBD2	TRBV11-2	NA	CASSLGPGTSGNYEQYF	TGTGCCAGCAGCTTAGGCCCGGGGACTAGCGGGAACTACGAGCAGTACTTC
TRBJ2-7	NA	TRBV7-7	NA	CASSLAQGYEQYF	TGTGCTAGCAGCTTAGCCCAGGGCTACGAGCAGTACTTC
TRBJ2-7	NA	TRBV4-3	NA	CASSPGGHSYEQYF	TGCGCCAGCAGCCCGGGGGGACACTCCTACGAGCAGTACTTC
TRBJ1-3	NA	TRBV4-2	NA	CASSQGFEGNTIYF	TGTGCCAGCAGCCAAGGATTTGAGGGTAACACCATATATTTT
TRBJ1-3	TRBD1	TRBV28	NA	CASSSQGAPGNTIYF	TGTGCCAGCAGTTCGCAGGGGGCGCCTGGAAACACCATATATTTT
TRBJ2-7	NA	TRBV9	few	CASSVGRTNYYEQYF	TGTGCCAGCAGCGTGGGTAGGACTAATTACTACGAGCAGTACTTC